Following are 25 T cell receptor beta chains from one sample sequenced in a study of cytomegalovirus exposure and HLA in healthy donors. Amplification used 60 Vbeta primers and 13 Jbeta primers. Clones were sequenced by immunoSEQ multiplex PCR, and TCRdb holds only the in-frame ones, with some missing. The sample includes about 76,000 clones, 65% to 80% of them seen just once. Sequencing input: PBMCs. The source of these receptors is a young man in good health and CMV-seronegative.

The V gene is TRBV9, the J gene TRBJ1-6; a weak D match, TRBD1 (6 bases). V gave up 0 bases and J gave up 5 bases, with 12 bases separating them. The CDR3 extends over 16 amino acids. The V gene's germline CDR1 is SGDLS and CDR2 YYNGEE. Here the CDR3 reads CASSVEWDTNNSPLHF. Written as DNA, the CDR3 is TGTGCCAGCAGCGTAGAATGGGACACTAATAATTCACCCCTCCACTTT.

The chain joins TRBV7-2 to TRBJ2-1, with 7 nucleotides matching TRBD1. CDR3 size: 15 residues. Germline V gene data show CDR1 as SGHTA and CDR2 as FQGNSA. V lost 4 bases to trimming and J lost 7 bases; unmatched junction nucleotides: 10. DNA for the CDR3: TGTGCCAGCAGCTCTGACAGGGAAATTAGGAATGAGCAGTTCTTC. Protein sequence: CASSSDREIRNEQFF.

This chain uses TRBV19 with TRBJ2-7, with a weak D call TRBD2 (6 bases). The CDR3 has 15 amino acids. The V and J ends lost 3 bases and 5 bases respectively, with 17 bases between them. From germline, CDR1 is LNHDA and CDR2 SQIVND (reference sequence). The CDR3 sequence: CASSIGGVWKNEQYF. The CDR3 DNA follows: TGTGCCAGTAGTATTGGAGGGGTGTGGAAAAACGAGCAGTACTTC.

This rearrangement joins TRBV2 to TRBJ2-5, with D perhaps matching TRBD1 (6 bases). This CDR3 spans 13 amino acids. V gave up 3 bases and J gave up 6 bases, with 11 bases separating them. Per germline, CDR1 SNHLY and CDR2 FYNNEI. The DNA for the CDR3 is TGTGCCAGCAGTGACGGGACAACGAAGACCCAGTACTTC. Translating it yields CASSDGTTKTQYF.

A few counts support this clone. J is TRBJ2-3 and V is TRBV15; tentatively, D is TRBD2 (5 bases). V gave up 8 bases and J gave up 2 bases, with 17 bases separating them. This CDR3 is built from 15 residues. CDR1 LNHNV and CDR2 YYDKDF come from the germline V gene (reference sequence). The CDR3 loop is CATDEARGNTDTQYF. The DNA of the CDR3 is TGTGCCACCGACGAGGCTCGGGGAAACACAGATACGCAGTATTTT.

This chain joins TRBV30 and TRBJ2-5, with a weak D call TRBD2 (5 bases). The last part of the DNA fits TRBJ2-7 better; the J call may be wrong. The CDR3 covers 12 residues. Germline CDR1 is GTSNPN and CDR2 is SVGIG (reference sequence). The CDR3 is CAWTPGTYEQYF. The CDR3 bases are TGTGCCTGGACCCCGGGAACCTACGAGCAGTACTTC.

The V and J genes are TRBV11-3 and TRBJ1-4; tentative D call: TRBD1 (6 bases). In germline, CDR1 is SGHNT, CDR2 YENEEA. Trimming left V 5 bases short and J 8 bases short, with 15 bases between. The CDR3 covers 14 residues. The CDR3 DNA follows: TGTGCCAGCAGCCAAGGGGGAGGGGAAGAAAAACTGTTTTTT. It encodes CASSQGGGEEKLFF.

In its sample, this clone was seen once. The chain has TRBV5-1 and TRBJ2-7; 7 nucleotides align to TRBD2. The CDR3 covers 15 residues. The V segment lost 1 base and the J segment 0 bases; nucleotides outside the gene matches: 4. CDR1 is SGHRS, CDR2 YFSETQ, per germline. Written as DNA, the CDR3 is TGCGCCAGCAGCTTGTCGGGAGGATCCTCCTACGAGCAGTACTTC. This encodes CASSLSGGSSYEQYF.

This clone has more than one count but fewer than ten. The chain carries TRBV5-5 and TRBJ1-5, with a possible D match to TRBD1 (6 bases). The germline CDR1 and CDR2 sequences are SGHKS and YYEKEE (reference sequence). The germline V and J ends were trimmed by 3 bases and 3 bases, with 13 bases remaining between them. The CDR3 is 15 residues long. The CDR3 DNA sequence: TGTGCCAGCAGCTCCGGGACAAGTCACAATCAGCCCCAGCATTTT. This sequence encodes CASSSGTSHNQPQHF.

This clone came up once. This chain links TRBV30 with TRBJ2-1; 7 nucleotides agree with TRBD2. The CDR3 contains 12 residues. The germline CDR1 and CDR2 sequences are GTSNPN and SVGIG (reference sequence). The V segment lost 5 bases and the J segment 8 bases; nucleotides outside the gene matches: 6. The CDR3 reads CAWRGGSYEQFF. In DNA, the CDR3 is TGTGCCTGGCGCGGGGGTTCATATGAGCAGTTCTTC.

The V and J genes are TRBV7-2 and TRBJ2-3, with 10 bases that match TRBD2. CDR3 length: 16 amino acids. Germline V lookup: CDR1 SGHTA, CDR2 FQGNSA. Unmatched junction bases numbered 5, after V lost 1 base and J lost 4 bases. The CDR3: CASSLVRLAGSDTQYF. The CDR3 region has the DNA TGTGCCAGCAGCTTAGTACGACTAGCGGGCTCAGATACGCAGTATTTT.

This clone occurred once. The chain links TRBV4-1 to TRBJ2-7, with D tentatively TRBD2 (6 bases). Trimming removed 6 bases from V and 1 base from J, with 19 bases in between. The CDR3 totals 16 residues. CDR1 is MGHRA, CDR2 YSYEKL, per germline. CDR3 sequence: CASREAAGGHSYEQYF. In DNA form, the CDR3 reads TGCGCCAGCAGAGAAGCAGCGGGCGGTCATTCCTACGAGCAGTACTTC.

CDR3 sequence (DNA): TGTGCCAGCAGCCCGCGGACTAGCAGGAACACCGGGGAGCTGTTTTTT. The encoded protein is CASSPRTSRNTGELFF. This rearrangement joins TRBV11-1 to TRBJ2-2, with TRBD2 matching 8 bases. The V gene end was trimmed by 5 bases and the J gene end by 1 base; junction bases not matched to a gene: 6. CDR3 length equals 16 residues. Looked up from germline, CDR1 is SGHAT and CDR2 is FQDESV (reference sequence).

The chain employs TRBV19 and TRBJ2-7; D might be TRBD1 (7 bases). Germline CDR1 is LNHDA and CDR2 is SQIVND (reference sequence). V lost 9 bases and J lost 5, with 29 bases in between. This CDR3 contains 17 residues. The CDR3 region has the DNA TGTGCCAGCCCTCCGGACTACACAGGGGCGATGGCCAACGAGCAGTACTTC. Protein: CASPPDYTGAMANEQYF.

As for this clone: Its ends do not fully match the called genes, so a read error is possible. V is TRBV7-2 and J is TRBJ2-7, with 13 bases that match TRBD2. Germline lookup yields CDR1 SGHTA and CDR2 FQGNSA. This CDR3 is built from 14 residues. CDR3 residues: CASGSGTSGIGQCF. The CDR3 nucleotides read TGTGCCAGCGGGTCCGGGACTAGCGGGATAGGGCAGTGCTTC.

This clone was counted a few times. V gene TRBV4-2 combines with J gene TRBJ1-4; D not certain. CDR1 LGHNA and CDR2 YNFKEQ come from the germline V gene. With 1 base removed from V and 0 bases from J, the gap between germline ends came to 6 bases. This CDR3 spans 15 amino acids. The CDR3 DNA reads TGTGCCAGCAGCCAAGGTCTAGCAACTAATGAAAAACTGTTTTTT. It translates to CASSQGLATNEKLFF.

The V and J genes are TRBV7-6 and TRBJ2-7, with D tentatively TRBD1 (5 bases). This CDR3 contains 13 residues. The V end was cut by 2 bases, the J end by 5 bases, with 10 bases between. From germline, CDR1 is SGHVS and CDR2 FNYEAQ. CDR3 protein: CASSLYGAHEQYF. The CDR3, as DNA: TGTGCCAGCAGCTTATATGGGGCCCACGAGCAGTACTTC.

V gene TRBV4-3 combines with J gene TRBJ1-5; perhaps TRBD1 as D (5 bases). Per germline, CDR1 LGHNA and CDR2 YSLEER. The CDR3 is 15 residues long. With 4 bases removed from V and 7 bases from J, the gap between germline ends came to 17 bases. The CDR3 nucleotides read TGCGCCAGCAGCCTCATCTGGCAGGGAAGACAGCCCCAGCATTTT. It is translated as CASSLIWQGRQPQHF.

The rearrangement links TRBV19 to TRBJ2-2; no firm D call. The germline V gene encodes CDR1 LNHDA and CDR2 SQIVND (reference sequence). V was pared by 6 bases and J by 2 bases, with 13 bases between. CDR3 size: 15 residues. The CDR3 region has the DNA TGTGCCAGTAGGATGGTAACTACAAACACCGGGGAGCTGTTTTTT. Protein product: CASRMVTTNTGELFF.

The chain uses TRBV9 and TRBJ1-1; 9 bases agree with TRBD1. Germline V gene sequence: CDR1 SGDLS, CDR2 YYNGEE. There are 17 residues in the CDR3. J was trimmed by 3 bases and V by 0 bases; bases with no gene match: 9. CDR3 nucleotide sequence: TGTGCCAGCAGCGTAGTGGAGGACAGGGGCCAAGACACTGAAGCTTTCTTT. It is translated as CASSVVEDRGQDTEAFF. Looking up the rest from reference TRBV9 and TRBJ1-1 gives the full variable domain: DSGVTQTPKHLITATGQRVTLRCSPRSGDLSVYWYQQSLDQGLQFLIQYYNGEERAKGNILERFSAQQFPDLHSELNLSSLELGDSALYFCASSVVEDRGQDTEAFFGQGTRLTVV.

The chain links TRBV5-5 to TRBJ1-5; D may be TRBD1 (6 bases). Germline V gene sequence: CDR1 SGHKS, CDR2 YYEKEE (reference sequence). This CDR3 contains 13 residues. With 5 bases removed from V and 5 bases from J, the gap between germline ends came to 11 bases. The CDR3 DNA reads TGTGCCAGCAGTTGGACAGCAGATCAGCCCCAGCATTTT. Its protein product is CASSWTADQPQHF.

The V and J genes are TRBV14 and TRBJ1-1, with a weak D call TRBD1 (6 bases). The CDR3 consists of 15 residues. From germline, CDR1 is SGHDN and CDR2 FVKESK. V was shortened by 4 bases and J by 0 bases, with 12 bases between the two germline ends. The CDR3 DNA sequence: TGTGCCAGCAGCCGGTGGACAGCTTTGAACACTGAAGCTTTCTTT. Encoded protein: CASSRWTALNTEAFF.

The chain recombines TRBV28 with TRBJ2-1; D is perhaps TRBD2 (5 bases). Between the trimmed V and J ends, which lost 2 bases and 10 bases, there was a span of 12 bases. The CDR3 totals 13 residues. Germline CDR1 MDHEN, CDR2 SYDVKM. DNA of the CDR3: TGTGCCAGCAGTTTACCCCCTAGCCACGAGCAGTTCTTC. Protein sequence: CASSLPPSHEQFF.

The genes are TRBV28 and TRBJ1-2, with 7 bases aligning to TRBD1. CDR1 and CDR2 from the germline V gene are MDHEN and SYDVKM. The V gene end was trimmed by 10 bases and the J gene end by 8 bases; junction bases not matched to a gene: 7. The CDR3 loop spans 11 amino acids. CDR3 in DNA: TGTGCCACCAGGGGGGGGTCGGGCTACACCTTC. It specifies CATRGGSGYTF.

The CDR3 sequence: CASSLRNRDNEKLFF. As DNA, the CDR3 is TGCGCCAGCAGCTTACGAAACAGGGATAATGAAAAACTGTTTTTT. The J gene is TRBJ1-4, the V gene TRBV4-1, with D perhaps matching TRBD1 (6 bases). Germline lookup yields CDR1 MGHRA and CDR2 YSYEKL. The CDR3 loop spans 15 amino acids. Trimming took off 5 bases at V and 4 bases at J, with 14 bases between the two ends.